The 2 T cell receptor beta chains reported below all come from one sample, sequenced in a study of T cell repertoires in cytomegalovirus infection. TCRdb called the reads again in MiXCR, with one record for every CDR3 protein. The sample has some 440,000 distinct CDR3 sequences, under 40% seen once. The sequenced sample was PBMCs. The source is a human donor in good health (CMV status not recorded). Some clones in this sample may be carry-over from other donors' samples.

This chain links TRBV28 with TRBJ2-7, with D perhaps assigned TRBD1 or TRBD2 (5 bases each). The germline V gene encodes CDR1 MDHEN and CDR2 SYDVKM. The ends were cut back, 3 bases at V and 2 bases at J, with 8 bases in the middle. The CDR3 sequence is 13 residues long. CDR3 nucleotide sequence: TGTGCCAGCAGTTTTCAGGGAGCCTACGAGCAGTACTTC. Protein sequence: CASSFQGAYEQYF. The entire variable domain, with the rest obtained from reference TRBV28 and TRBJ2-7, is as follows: DVKVTQSSRYLVKRTGEKVFLECVQDMDHENMFWYRQDPGLGLRLIYFSYDVKMKEKGDIPEGYSVSREKKERFSLILESASTNQTSMYLCASSFQGAYEQYFGPGTRLTVT.

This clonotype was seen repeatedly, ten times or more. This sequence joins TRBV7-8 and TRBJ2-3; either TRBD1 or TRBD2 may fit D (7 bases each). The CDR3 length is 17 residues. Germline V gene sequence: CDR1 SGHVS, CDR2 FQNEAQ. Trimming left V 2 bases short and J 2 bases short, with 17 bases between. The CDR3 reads CASSLKSGGANTDTQYF. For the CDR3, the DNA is TGTGCCAGCAGCTTAAAGTCAGGGGGGGCCAACACAGATACGCAGTATTTT.